These 18 T cell receptor beta chains originate from one sample sequenced in a study of Tregs in tolerant kidney transplant recipients (dated by TCRdb to about 2019). The time point label for this specimen denotes: blood sample drawn before combined kidney and bone marrow transplant. Library construction relied on the immunoSEQ multiplex PCR assay. TCRdb provides this immuneACCESS table in a form limited to in-frame rearrangements. Some clones are lacking; in checked studies, under half of them reflect an unresolved V gene, and why the rest are absent is not known. The table for this sample lists about 110,000 clones; 90% of them were counted only once. The ten largest account for roughly 0.31% of the sample. Sequences were derived from CD4+ T cells from blood, sampled before the transplant. Receptors originate from a human donor who received a combined kidney and bone marrow transplant.

This chain connects TRBV11-2 to TRBJ1-2; TRBD1 matches 9 bases. The CDR3 is 13 amino acids. The V segment lost 6 bases and the J segment 5 bases; nucleotides outside the gene matches: 4. Per germline, CDR1 SGHAT and CDR2 FQNNGV. CDR3: CASSRGQGYGYTF. CDR3 DNA sequence: TGTGCCAGCAGTCGAGGACAGGGGTATGGCTACACCTTC.

The rearrangement uses TRBV9 and TRBJ2-7, with 13 bases identical to TRBD2. V gave up 1 base and J gave up 5 bases; unmatched junction bases: 9. The germline CDR1 and CDR2 sequences are SGDLS and YYNGEE. This CDR3 is built from 17 residues. CDR3 DNA sequence: TGTGCCAGCAGCGTATGTACTAGCGGGAGGGCAGGGCACGAGCAGTACTTC. Its translation: CASSVCTSGRAGHEQYF.

The chain joins TRBV18 to TRBJ1-1, with 8 bases aligning to TRBD1. Germline V CDR1 and CDR2: KGHSH, LQKENI. The CDR3 totals 16 residues. With 3 bases clipped from V and 1 base from J, the junction kept 7 bases outside the gene matches. The CDR3 region is CASSPDRVWGNTEAFF. Here the CDR3 DNA reads TGTGCCAGCTCACCGGACAGGGTTTGGGGGAACACTGAAGCTTTCTTT.

This clone was seen only once. The gene calls are TRBV28 and TRBJ2-2; D is possibly TRBD2 (5 bases). Trimming took 9 bases from V and 9 from J, leaving 17 bases between them. The CDR3 covers 13 residues. Germline CDR1 MDHEN, CDR2 SYDVKM. Here the CDR3 DNA reads TGTGCCAGTCGAACCGTGGGGAGCCGGGAGCTGTTTTTT. Encoded protein: CASRTVGSRELFF.

The gene calls are TRBV5-5 and TRBJ1-6; a weak D match, TRBD1 (5 bases). CDR1 and CDR2 (germline): SGHKS, YYEKEE (reference sequence). The CDR3 is 17 amino acids. Trimming took 2 bases from V and 7 from J, leaving 19 bases between them. CDR3 nucleotides: TGTGCCAGCAGCTTAGACAGTCACACCATGCCGAATTCACCCCTCCACTTT. This codes for CASSLDSHTMPNSPLHF.

The V gene is TRBV6-5, the J gene TRBJ1-6; D is ambiguous. The CDR3 runs to 16 residues. The germline V gene has CDR1 MNHEY and CDR2 SVGAGI. The germline V and J ends were trimmed by 1 base and 1 base, with 8 bases remaining between them. The CDR3 reads CASSYYLRSYNSPLHF. CDR3 DNA: TGTGCCAGCAGTTACTATCTCCGGTCCTATAATTCACCCCTCCACTTT.

The gene calls are TRBV5-4 and TRBJ1-1; TRBD1 might be the D (5 bases). From germline, CDR1 is SGHNT and CDR2 YYREEE (reference sequence). Trimming removed 3 bases from V and 1 base from J, with 16 bases in between. This CDR3 is 16 amino acids long. This CDR3 is CASSSPYADRNTEAFF. The CDR3 DNA reads as TGTGCCAGCAGCTCCCCGTACGCCGACAGGAACACTGAAGCTTTCTTT. Full variable domain (outside the CDR3, taken from reference TRBV5-4 and TRBJ1-1): ETGVTQSPTHLIKTRGQQVTLRCSSQSGHNTVSWYQQALGQGPQFIFQYYREEENGRGNFPPRFSGLQFPNYSSELNVNALELDDSALYLCASSSPYADRNTEAFFGQGTRLTVV.

The V gene is TRBV18, the J gene TRBJ2-5, with TRBD2 identical over 7 bases. Trimming removed 3 bases from V and 0 bases from J; junction bases left unmatched: 4. The CDR3 covers 15 residues. Germline V CDR1 and CDR2: KGHSH, LQKENI. This CDR3 reads CASSPSTSHQETQYF. In DNA, the CDR3 is TGTGCCAGCTCACCCTCGACTAGCCACCAAGAGACCCAGTACTTC.

V is TRBV19 and J is TRBJ1-2; possibly TRBD1 for D (6 bases). V was pared by 5 bases and J by 1 base, with 20 bases between. This CDR3 contains 17 residues. The germline V gene has CDR1 LNHDA and CDR2 SQIVND (reference sequence). CDR3 nucleotides: TGTGCCAGTAGTCAAGACCAGACAGGCTTTTATAACTATGGCTACACCTTC. It codes for CASSQDQTGFYNYGYTF.

The chain uses TRBV5-8 and TRBJ2-1; TRBD1 matches 10 bases. V trimming: 4 bases; J trimming: 8 bases; junction bases outside the gene matches: 9. The CDR3 extends over 15 amino acids. The V gene's germline CDR1 is SGHTS and CDR2 YDEGEE. Here the CDR3 DNA reads TGTGCCAGCAGCAGACAGGGGGCGTCCCGAGATGAGCAGTTCTTC. This encodes CASSRQGASRDEQFF.

This chain uses TRBV28 with TRBJ1-1; a weak D match, TRBD1 (6 bases). CDR3 length equals 12 residues. The germline V gene encodes CDR1 MDHEN and CDR2 SYDVKM. V was shortened by 8 bases and J by 6 bases, with 13 bases between the two germline ends. CDR3 DNA sequence: TGTGCCAGCCGGACGTGGACAGCTGAAGCTTTCTTT. This sequence encodes CASRTWTAEAFF.

This clone was detected only once. The chain employs TRBV6-5 and TRBJ1-2; D remains unclear. This CDR3 is 12 amino acids long. CDR1 and CDR2 (germline): MNHEY, SVGAGI. Trimming took off 5 bases at V and 4 bases at J, with 8 bases between the two ends. The CDR3 DNA sequence: TGTGCCAGCAGTGAAGCGACCTATGGCTACACCTTC. Translating it yields CASSEATYGYTF.

The chain couples TRBV18 to TRBJ2-5, with unresolved D. Germline loops: CDR1 KGHSH, CDR2 LQKENI. The germline V and J ends were trimmed by 0 bases and 5 bases, with 13 bases remaining between them. The CDR3 is 15 residues long. In DNA form, the CDR3 reads TGTGCCAGCTCACCACCGGCTAGTCAGCAGGAGACCCAGTACTTC. This codes for CASSPPASQQETQYF.

The chain carries TRBV28 and TRBJ2-7; 9 bases are shared with TRBD1. The CDR3 runs to 14 residues. From germline, CDR1 is MDHEN and CDR2 SYDVKM. Trimming cost V 6 bases and J 4 bases; bases outside gene matches: 7. The CDR3 here is CASSPTGGLYEQYF. CDR3 DNA: TGTGCCAGCAGCCCAACAGGGGGCTTATACGAGCAGTACTTC.

This clone was recorded only once. The V call is TRBV28, the J call TRBJ2-7; 7 bases match TRBD1. This CDR3 has 14 residues. CDR1 and CDR2 from the germline V gene are MDHEN and SYDVKM. V trimming: 8 bases; J trimming: 0 bases; junction bases outside the gene matches: 7. The CDR3 is CASHVGGASYEQYF. CDR3 DNA: TGTGCCAGCCATGTAGGGGGCGCCTCCTACGAGCAGTACTTC.

V and J are TRBV7-6 and TRBJ2-3; the D gene is possibly TRBD2 (6 bases). Germline V gene sequence: CDR1 SGHVS, CDR2 FNYEAQ. Trimming left V 6 bases short and J 11 bases short, with 12 bases between. This CDR3 spans 11 amino acids. The CDR3 nucleotides read TGTGCCAGCAGGGAGGGGCGGGAGCAGTATTTT. Protein product: CASREGREQYF.

Only one count was recorded for this clone. This chain uses TRBV5-1 with TRBJ2-2; 9 bases match TRBD1. This CDR3 contains 17 residues. Germline lookup yields CDR1 SGHRS and CDR2 YFSETQ. After removal of 4 bases from V and 3 bases from J, the junction contained 10 bases not matched to a gene. CDR3 loop: CASSLPPGQGYTGELFF. DNA of the CDR3: TGCGCCAGCAGCCTCCCTCCGGGACAGGGATACACCGGGGAGCTGTTTTTT.

This clone was recorded only once. The chain combines TRBV25-1 with TRBJ2-1, with a weak D call TRBD2 (6 bases). The germline CDR1 and CDR2 sequences are MGHDK and SYGVNS. CDR3 size: 16 residues. The V end was cut by 5 bases, the J end by 1 base, with 15 bases between. The CDR3 is CASSNRDGGSYNEQFF. In DNA form, the CDR3 reads TGTGCCAGCAGTAACCGGGACGGGGGATCCTACAATGAGCAGTTCTTC.